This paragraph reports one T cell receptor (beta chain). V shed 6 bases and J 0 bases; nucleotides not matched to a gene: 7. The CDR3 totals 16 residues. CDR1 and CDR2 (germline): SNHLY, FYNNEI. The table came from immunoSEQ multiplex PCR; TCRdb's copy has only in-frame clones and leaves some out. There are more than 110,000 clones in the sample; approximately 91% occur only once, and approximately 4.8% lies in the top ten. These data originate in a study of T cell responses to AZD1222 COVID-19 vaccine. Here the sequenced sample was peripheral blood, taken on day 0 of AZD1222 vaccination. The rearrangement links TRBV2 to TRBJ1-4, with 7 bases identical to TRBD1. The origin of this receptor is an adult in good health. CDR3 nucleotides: TGTGCCAGCAGCCTGACAGGGCTAACAACTAATGAAAAACTGTTTTTT. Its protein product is CASSLTGLTTNEKLFF.